This TCR beta chain was recovered during a study of post-analysis software for immune sequencing data. Study-wide context: The courses of disease that were included comprised relapsing-remitting, secondary progressive and progressive-relapsing multiple sclerosis. Broader study findings: Controls had lower frequencies than patients of about 5 TRBV segments, which included TRBV5-6, TRBV5-1 and TRBV20-1. Co-batched samples clustered tightly together by F measure. Compared with controls, patients showed significantly lower normalized Chao1 diversity.

With respect to this clonotype: Its target is unknown.

The germline gives CDR1 MGHRA, CDR2 YSYEKL. Deletions cut 1 base from V and 2 bases from J, with 15 bases between. The CDR3 totals 18 residues. TCR beta libraries were prepared from cDNA with unique molecular identifiers. The authors obtained roughly 500,000 cDNA molecules from about 0.94 to 9.7 million T cells. TCRdb re-analysed the PCR reads in MiXCR, keeping a single row per CDR3 protein. Among around 200,000 distinct CDR3 sequences listed, about 30% were seen once. The sample taken for sequencing was blood. The receptor was derived from a girl younger than 18 with multiple sclerosis. This chain connects TRBV4-1 to TRBJ1-6; D remains unclear. CDR3 DNA: TGCGCCAGCAGCCAAGGAAGGGCTTTTGGCCCCTATAATTCACCCCTCCACTTT. Translating gives CASSQGRAFGPYNSPLHF.